These 23 T cell receptor beta chains were all obtained from the same sample, sequenced in a study of blood T cell repertoires in COVID-19. Generated by immunoSEQ multiplex PCR, the TCRdb table keeps only in-frame clones and is missing some. Of around 150,000 clones in the sample, approximately 83% were seen once. What was sequenced was PBMCs or T cells enriched from blood (not recorded which). The receptors stem from a man in his 70s who had been exposed to COVID-19.

The chain couples TRBV5-1 to TRBJ1-4; no definite D call. The CDR3 extends over 15 amino acids. CDR1 and CDR2 (germline): SGHRS, YFSETQ. Between the trimmed V and J ends, which lost 0 bases and 8 bases, there was a span of 14 bases. The CDR3 loop is CASSLAQVSGEKLFF. CDR3 sequence (DNA): TGCGCCAGCAGCTTGGCCCAGGTTTCGGGGGAAAAACTGTTTTTT.

This clone was observed a few times. This rearrangement joins TRBV5-6 to TRBJ2-4; the D is unclear. The CDR3 is 16 residues long. With 3 bases removed from V and 0 bases from J, the gap between germline ends came to 13 bases. Germline CDR1 SGHDT, CDR2 YYEEEE. The CDR3 spells CASSSGPPPAKNIQYF. The CDR3 bases are TGTGCCAGCAGCTCGGGTCCACCCCCAGCCAAAAACATTCAGTACTTC.

V is TRBV30 and J is TRBJ2-1; the D is unclear. CDR1 and CDR2 (germline): GTSNPN, SVGIG (reference sequence). Trimming pared 0 bases from V and 0 bases from J, leaving 15 bases between. The CDR3 extends over 17 amino acids. The CDR3 sequence is CAWSVLRENLSYNEQFF. CDR3 DNA sequence: TGTGCCTGGAGTGTACTGAGAGAGAACCTCTCCTACAATGAGCAGTTCTTC.

The count of this clone is one. This rearrangement joins TRBV19 to TRBJ1-2; TRBD1 matches 9 bases. The CDR3 spans 15 residues. Germline V CDR1 and CDR2: LNHDA, SQIVND (reference sequence). J gave up 6 bases and V 5 bases, and 10 bases lay outside the gene matches. The DNA for the CDR3 is TGTGCCAGTAGTCTGAGGACAGGGGTGTCCAATGGCTACACCTTC. Translated, it gives CASSLRTGVSNGYTF.

The J gene is TRBJ1-3, the V gene TRBV28, with D possibly being TRBD1 (6 bases). Looked up from germline, CDR1 is MDHEN and CDR2 is SYDVKM. With 2 bases removed from V and 7 bases from J, the gap between germline ends came to 12 bases. The CDR3 length is 14 residues. This CDR3 is CASSLGTPINTIYF. The CDR3 DNA reads TGTGCCAGCAGTTTAGGGACACCAATTAACACCATATATTTT.

This sequence joins TRBV7-2 and TRBJ2-7, with D tentatively TRBD1 (5 bases). Trimming took off 0 bases at V and 6 bases at J, with 12 bases between the two ends. Per germline, CDR1 SGHTA and CDR2 FQGNSA. This CDR3 is built from 14 residues. The CDR3 loop is CASSLALGQGEQYF. In nucleotides, the CDR3 is TGTGCCAGCAGCTTAGCGTTGGGGCAGGGCGAGCAGTACTTC.

The chain recombines TRBV5-6 with TRBJ2-7, with 9 bases lining up with TRBD2. The CDR3 contains 16 residues. The V gene's germline CDR1 is SGHDT and CDR2 YYEEEE. V shed 4 bases, J shed 6 bases, and the junction held 14 bases outside the gene matches. Here the CDR3 DNA reads TGTGCCAGCAGCCGAGGTAGCGGGAGAGAATTTGGCGAGCAGTACTTC. It encodes CASSRGSGREFGEQYF. Filled out from reference TRBV5-6 and TRBJ2-7, the complete variable domain reads DAGVTQSPTHLIKTRGQQVTLRCSPKSGHDTVSWYQQALGQGPQFIFQYYEEEERQRGNFPDRFSGHQFPNYSSELNVNALLLGDSALYLCASSRGSGREFGEQYFGPGTRLTVT.

The rearrangement uses TRBV7-9 and TRBJ2-1, with 7 bases lining up with TRBD2. V shed 3 bases, J shed 6 bases, and the junction held 5 bases outside the gene matches. The CDR3 totals 14 residues. The germline CDR1 and CDR2 sequences are SEHNR and FQNEAQ (reference sequence). The chain's CDR3 is CASSLWGGPNEQFF. The CDR3 DNA follows: TGTGCCAGCAGCTTGTGGGGAGGGCCCAATGAGCAGTTCTTC.

The J gene is TRBJ1-3, the V gene TRBV28, with 7 bases lining up with TRBD1. Germline V CDR1 and CDR2: MDHEN, SYDVKM. The CDR3 spans 16 residues. With V trimmed by 5 bases and J by 1 base, 8 bases remained unmatched. The CDR3 DNA sequence: TGTGCCAGCAGTACCACGGGGACAGCTTCTGGAAACACCATATATTTT. This sequence encodes CASSTTGTASGNTIYF.

There are many counts of this clone. The chain has TRBV30 and TRBJ1-6; 7 bases map to TRBD1. The CDR3 is 15 residues long. Germline CDR1 and CDR2: GTSNPN and SVGIG (reference sequence). J lost 6 bases, V lost 2 bases, and 7 bases had no gene match. The CDR3 DNA follows: TGTGCCTGGAGTACCGGGACAGTGAGTAATTCACCCCTCCACTTT. Translation: CAWSTGTVSNSPLHF.

This clone was found once. The CDR3 here is CASSRDRGFQSAGNTIYF. CDR3 nucleotides: TGTGCCAGCAGCCGGGACAGGGGTTTCCAGTCCGCTGGAAACACCATATATTTT. The J gene is TRBJ1-3, the V gene TRBV9; 10 nucleotides line up with TRBD1. Germline V lookup: CDR1 SGDLS, CDR2 YYNGEE. There are 18 residues in the CDR3. Losses at the gene ends were 4 bases for V and 2 bases for J; bases not matched to a gene: 12.

This clone has more than one count but fewer than ten. The chain joins TRBV4-3 to TRBJ1-1; 7 bases are shared with TRBD1. This CDR3 is built from 18 residues. V shed 1 base, J shed 0 bases, and the junction held 11 bases outside the gene matches. CDR1 LGHNA and CDR2 YSLEER come from the germline V gene. CDR3 bases: TGCGCCAGCAGCCAAGCCCCGTCCGGGACAGATATGAACACTGAAGCTTTCTTT. Protein product: CASSQAPSGTDMNTEAFF.

This clone was counted ten times or more. The rearrangement links TRBV24-1 to TRBJ2-1; 9 bases map to TRBD1. The CDR3 runs 16 residues. Germline loops: CDR1 KGHDR, CDR2 SFDVKD. V shed 4 bases and J 6 bases; nucleotides not matched to a gene: 9. The chain's CDR3 is CATSDHRDRVLNEQFF. The CDR3 DNA reads as TGTGCCACCAGTGACCACCGGGACAGGGTCCTCAATGAGCAGTTCTTC.

The V gene is TRBV11-2, the J gene TRBJ1-6; D unresolved. V lost 3 bases and J 4 bases, leaving 13 bases between the germline ends. The CDR3 is 16 residues long. CDR1 SGHAT and CDR2 FQNNGV come from the germline V gene. In nucleotides, the CDR3 is TGTGCCAGCAGCTTCTCCCGGGATTCATATAATTCACCCCTCCACTTT. Protein: CASSFSRDSYNSPLHF.

The chain combines TRBV6-5 with TRBJ2-3, with D possibly matching TRBD2 (6 bases). The CDR3 has 13 amino acids. The V and J ends lost 9 bases and 1 base respectively, with 11 bases between them. Germline loops: CDR1 MNHEY, CDR2 SVGAGI. Here the CDR3 reads CARGGVRTDTQYF. The CDR3 nucleotides are TGTGCCAGGGGCGGGGTCCGCACAGATACGCAGTATTTT.

CDR3 in amino acids: CASSSLGQRGNEQFF. Here the CDR3 DNA reads TGTGCCAGCAGTTCGTTAGGTCAACGCGGGAATGAGCAGTTCTTC. The rearrangement uses TRBV28 and TRBJ2-1; D is possibly TRBD2 (5 bases). CDR1 MDHEN and CDR2 SYDVKM come from the germline V gene. This CDR3 region has 15 residues. Trimming shortened V by 4 bases and J by 7 bases, and 17 bases separated the two germline ends.

For the CDR3, the DNA is TGTGCCAGAACCAGTCGCGGTTGGCGGTACTACGAGCAGTACTTC. Translation: CARTSRGWRYYEQYF. The chain employs TRBV5-3 and TRBJ2-7, with D hard to call. TRBV5-3 is labeled an ORF, and its function is uncertain. CDR3 length equals 15 residues. The ends were cut back, 6 bases at V and 3 bases at J, with 19 bases in the middle.

The V and J genes are TRBV28 and TRBJ2-6; D unclear. The germline V and J ends were trimmed by 5 bases and 4 bases, with 6 bases remaining between them. This CDR3 region has 13 residues. The germline CDR1 and CDR2 sequences are MDHEN and SYDVKM. CDR3 DNA: TGTGCCAGCAGTATCCGGGGGGCCAACGTCCTGACTTTC. Translation: CASSIRGANVLTF.

The chain employs TRBV2 and TRBJ2-3; 10 bases fit TRBD2. There are 15 residues in the CDR3. J was trimmed by 8 bases and V by 3 bases; bases with no gene match: 8. The germline gives CDR1 SNHLY, CDR2 FYNNEI. The CDR3 nucleotides are TGTGCCAGCAGTGAGTCGGGCCTAGCGGGAGTTACGCAGTATTTT. Amino acids: CASSESGLAGVTQYF.

The chain is built from TRBV5-4 and TRBJ2-2, with D possibly matching TRBD1 (6 bases). This CDR3 contains 16 residues. V was cut by 2 bases and J by 0 bases, with 11 bases left in between. The germline V gene has CDR1 SGHNT and CDR2 YYREEE (reference sequence). DNA of the CDR3: TGTGCCAGCAGCTTCGCCGGGACAACGAACACCGGGGAGCTGTTTTTT. Encoded protein: CASSFAGTTNTGELFF.

This sequence joins TRBV4-3 and TRBJ2-2; 8 bases match TRBD2. The CDR3 is 16 amino acids. Germline CDR1 LGHNA, CDR2 YSLEER. V dropped 0 bases and J dropped 6; count of bases not matched to a gene: 6. The CDR3 coding sequence is TGCGCCAGCAGCCAAGACCGAACTAGCGGTGCCGGGGAGCTGTTTTTT. Encoded protein: CASSQDRTSGAGELFF.

V and J are TRBV6-5 and TRBJ1-1, with 10 positions matching TRBD1. This CDR3 has 15 residues. Germline values: CDR1 MNHEY, CDR2 SVGAGI. V lost 6 bases and J lost 6; bases outside the gene matches: 10. The CDR3: CASSETGGAWSEAFF. DNA for the CDR3: TGTGCCAGCAGCGAGACAGGGGGCGCTTGGTCTGAAGCTTTCTTT.

The rearrangement links TRBV7-2 to TRBJ2-7; 12 bases match TRBD2. This CDR3 is built from 15 residues. From germline, CDR1 is SGHTA and CDR2 FQGNSA. J was trimmed by 4 bases and V by 5 bases; bases with no gene match: 6. The CDR3 region is CASSPDLAGGYEQYF. The DNA of the CDR3 is TGTGCCAGCAGCCCGGACCTAGCGGGAGGGTACGAGCAGTACTTC.